Following are 5 T cell receptor beta chains from one sample sequenced in a study of response to subunit inactivated influenza vaccine. TCRdb used MiXCR to reprocess the RT-PCR reads, holding one entry per CDR3 protein. The sample holds 170,000 or so distinct CDR3 sequences, about 10% seen once. The sequenced sample was CD8+ T cells sorted from PBMCs, obtained roughly 24 months after vaccination. The receptor set was obtained from a man in his fifties or sixties who received an inactivated influenza vaccine.

In its sample, this clonotype was seen a few times. The DNA for the CDR3 is TGTGCCAGCTTCCGGCTGGGGTACAATGAGCAGTTCTTC. Protein sequence: CASFRLGYNEQFF. This rearrangement joins TRBV28 to TRBJ2-1; D call uncertain. The CDR3 runs 13 residues. Germline lookup yields CDR1 MDHEN and CDR2 SYDVKM. Trimming stripped 8 bases from V and 4 bases from J, with 12 bases between.

V usage is TRBV30 and J usage is TRBJ1-1; D ambiguous. Germline loops: CDR1 GTSNPN, CDR2 SVGIG (reference sequence). Trimming removed 2 bases from V and 4 bases from J, with 5 bases in between. The length of the CDR3 is 11 residues. This CDR3 reads CAWSRGTEAFF. The CDR3 DNA is TGTGCCTGGAGTCGAGGCACTGAAGCTTTCTTT. The whole variable domain, remainder taken from reference TRBV30 and TRBJ1-1, is SQTIHQWPATLVQPVGSPLSLECTVEGTSNPNLYWYRQAAGRGLQLLFYSVGIGQISSEVPQNLSASRPQDRQFILSSKKLLLSDSGFYLCAWSRGTEAFFGQGTRLTVV.

The sample holds a few counts of this clonotype. The chain links TRBV20-1 to TRBJ2-7; TRBD1 is a possible D gene (6 bases). V lost 0 bases, J lost 6 bases, and 12 bases lay in between. Germline assignment: CDR1 DFQATT and CDR2 SNEGSKA (reference sequence). There are 13 residues in the CDR3. CDR3 sequence reads: CSARDLDRSEQYF. The CDR3 bases are TGCAGTGCTAGAGATCTCGACAGGAGCGAGCAGTACTTC.

The chain carries TRBV15 and TRBJ2-1; TRBD1 matches 7 bases. The germline CDR1 and CDR2 sequences are LNHNV and YYDKDF (reference sequence). Trimming removed 3 bases from V and 3 bases from J; junction bases left unmatched: 5. The CDR3 is made up of 15 amino acids. The CDR3 DNA follows: TGTGCCACCAGCAGTACCCGGGACAGCTACAATGAGCAGTTCTTC. Protein product: CATSSTRDSYNEQFF.

As to this clonotype: The CDR3 end shows no conserved phenylalanine or tryptophan, and so a read error is likely. The V gene is TRBV6-2 or TRBV6-3, the J gene TRBJ1-5; the D is unclear. V was trimmed by 2 bases and J by 6 bases, leaving 11 bases between them. The V gene's germline CDR1 is MNHEY and CDR2 SVGEGT. The CDR3 contains 14 residues. The CDR3 DNA follows: TGTGCCAGCAGTTACGGGCCAGTCGGTCAGCCCCAGCATTTG. As protein: CASSYGPVGQPQHL.